What follows describes a single T cell receptor beta chain. The sample is drawn from a study of OX40 agonist ivuxolimab in advanced cancers. Study at large: The study gave patients intravenous ivuxolimab at 0.01 to 10 mg/kg every 2 weeks.

The method was immunoSEQ multiplex PCR; TCRdb's version includes in-frame clones alone and lacks a portion of them. The sample lists 81,000 or so clones, less than 95% occurring once. Blood got drawn at baseline, again on cycle 4 day 1, and then on cycle 7 day 1. Here the sequenced sample was CD4+ or CD8+ T cells sorted from blood, taken in a trial of the OX40 agonist ivuxolimab. The receptor was isolated from an adult with an advanced solid tumor such as melanoma, head and neck, liver or kidney cancer.

CDR3: CASSLNRYSGNTIYF. DNA for the CDR3: TGTGCCAGCAGCTTAAACCGTTACTCTGGAAACACCATATATTTT. The chain has TRBV13 and TRBJ1-3; no definite D call. The CDR3 is made up of 15 amino acids. Germline V gives CDR1 PRHDT, CDR2 FYEKMQ (reference sequence). V lost 2 bases and J lost 0, with 8 bases in between.